The present T cell receptor beta chain was sequenced within a study of shared clonotypes between healthy human individuals. Sequencing used immunoSEQ multiplex PCR; TCRdb keeps in-frame clones, though not all of them. The sample consists of over a million clones, approximately 97% of them appearing once. CDR3 length: 13 amino acids. Germline V CDR1 and CDR2: SEHNR, FQNEAQ (reference sequence). V lost 5 bases, J lost 4 bases, and 11 bases lay in between. The chain employs TRBV7-9 and TRBJ1-1; maybe TRBD1 (5 bases). The TCR originated in a man younger than 40 in good health. What was sequenced was naive CD4+ T cells sorted from blood. The subset denotes: CD45RA+ positively selected. This CDR3 is CASSPLGGTEAFF. CDR3 nucleotide sequence: TGTGCCAGCAGCCCCTTGGGGGGCACTGAAGCTTTCTTT.